One sample yielded the 31 T cell receptor beta chains listed below, sequenced in a study of cytomegalovirus exposure and HLA in healthy donors. The PCR ran on 60 Vbeta and 13 Jbeta primers. Clones were sequenced by immunoSEQ multiplex PCR, and TCRdb holds only the in-frame ones, with some missing. In the table there are under 150,000 clones, around 76% of which are singletons. Material: PBMCs. These receptors were obtained from a woman in her fifties or sixties in good health and CMV-seronegative.

This clone occurred a few times. CDR3 nucleotide sequence: TGTGCCAGCAGTGGTGGACTCTCCAGCTACGAGCAGTACTTC. This encodes CASSGGLSSYEQYF. The J gene is TRBJ2-7, the V gene TRBV2, with a possible D match to TRBD2 (5 bases). Germline V gene sequence: CDR1 SNHLY, CDR2 FYNNEI. The CDR3 consists of 14 residues. V lost 4 bases and J lost 3, with 13 bases in between.

Only a few counts were recorded for this clone. The chain links TRBV11-3 to TRBJ2-2; TRBD2 might be the D (5 bases). The CDR3 runs to 15 residues. Germline V gives CDR1 SGHNT, CDR2 YENEEA. V lost 1 base and J lost 4, with 10 bases in between. CDR3 DNA: TGTGCCAGCAGCTTAGGGGGAGTTGGCACCGGGGAGCTGTTTTTT. Its protein product is CASSLGGVGTGELFF.

The chain is built from TRBV5-6 and TRBJ1-1; maybe TRBD1 (5 bases). Trimming stripped 3 bases from V and 6 bases from J, with 15 bases between. CDR1 is SGHDT and CDR2 is YYEEEE in the germline V gene. The CDR3 is 14 amino acids. CDR3 nucleotide sequence: TGTGCCAGCAGCTGGGGGGGTGTAGGTGCTGAAGCTTTCTTT. Translating it yields CASSWGGVGAEAFF.

V and J are TRBV19 and TRBJ1-1; TRBD1 is a possible D gene (6 bases). The CDR3 extends over 14 amino acids. Germline CDR1 and CDR2: LNHDA and SQIVND (reference sequence). With 2 bases removed from V and 3 bases from J, the gap between germline ends came to 10 bases. The CDR3 DNA follows: TGTGCCAGTAGTATAAGACAGGCGGACACTGAAGCTTTCTTT. Its translation: CASSIRQADTEAFF.

CDR3 bases: TGTGCCAGCAGCCAAGCGGACAGGCGGTATGGCTACACCTTC. This gives the protein CASSQADRRYGYTF. The genes are TRBV14 and TRBJ1-2; TRBD1 matches at 7 bases. Germline-derived CDR1 and CDR2 are SGHDN and FVKESK. CDR3 length equals 14 residues. The trim removed 1 base at V and 5 bases at J, leaving 4 bases unmatched.

This clone came up once. This chain joins TRBV28 and TRBJ2-7; tentatively, D is TRBD2 (5 bases). Deletions cut 6 bases from V and 3 bases from J, with 9 bases between. This CDR3 has 12 residues. Germline loops: CDR1 MDHEN, CDR2 SYDVKM. As DNA, the CDR3 is TGTGCCAGCAGCTCCGGGGTCTACGAGCAGTACGTC. Translating gives CASSSGVYEQYV.

The rearrangement links TRBV4-1 to TRBJ1-4, with 10 bases lining up with TRBD1. Trimming at V came to 4 bases and at J to 3 bases, leaving 5 bases not matched to a gene. Germline loops: CDR1 MGHRA, CDR2 YSYEKL. The CDR3 consists of 16 residues. CDR3 amino acids: CASSPGDRGANEKLFF. CDR3 DNA sequence: TGCGCCAGCAGCCCCGGGGACAGGGGAGCTAATGAAAAACTGTTTTTT.

The chain recombines TRBV2 with TRBJ1-5; D possibly corresponds to TRBD1 (6 bases). V was clipped by 3 bases and J by 1 base, with 10 bases between them. From germline, CDR1 is SNHLY and CDR2 FYNNEI. CDR3 length: 15 residues. This chain's CDR3 is CASSDRTVSNQPQHF. For the CDR3, the DNA is TGTGCCAGCAGTGACAGGACAGTAAGCAATCAGCCCCAGCATTTT.

This chain uses TRBV20-1 with TRBJ1-2, with 7 bases matching TRBD1. The length of the CDR3 is 11 residues. Unmatched junction bases numbered 5, after V lost 7 bases and J lost 6 bases. Germline V lookup: CDR1 DFQATT, CDR2 SNEGSKA (reference sequence). Written as DNA, the CDR3 is TGCAGTGGTCGACAGGGTAATGGCTACACCTTC. Protein product: CSGRQGNGYTF.

The chain joins TRBV7-9 to TRBJ2-7; 8 bases match TRBD1. CDR1 is SEHNR and CDR2 is FQNEAQ in the germline V gene (reference sequence). This CDR3 region has 14 residues. After removal of 2 bases from V and 5 bases from J, the junction contained 5 bases not matched to a gene. The chain's CDR3 is CASSLQGARDEQYF. The CDR3 coding sequence is TGTGCCAGCAGCTTACAGGGGGCTAGAGACGAGCAGTACTTC.

This chain uses TRBV6-1 with TRBJ2-2, with 7 nucleotides matching TRBD1. Germline CDR1 is MNHNS and CDR2 is SASEGT. This CDR3 is 16 amino acids long. Germline trimming cut 3 bases from V and 4 bases from J; bases unmatched to any gene: 8. CDR3 loop: CASSEPRTGGTGELFF. The CDR3, as DNA: TGTGCCAGCAGTGAGCCCCGGACAGGAGGCACCGGGGAGCTGTTTTTT.

In regard to this clone: The junction and the germline gene differ at one end; a read error may be behind it. The sample holds other DNA sequences that translate to the same CDR3. The V call is TRBV6-6, the J call TRBJ1-1; tentative D call: TRBD1 (5 bases). The CDR3 is 16 amino acids. Germline CDR1 MNHNY, CDR2 SVGAGI (reference sequence). This CDR3 reads CASSYSRQGGNTEAFF. The DNA of the CDR3 is TGTGCCAGCAGTTACTCCCGCCAGGGTGGGAACACCGAAGCTTTCTTT.

The chain recombines TRBV4-2 with TRBJ2-1; 12 bases match TRBD2. Germline V lookup: CDR1 LGHNA, CDR2 YNFKEQ. V lost 0 bases and J lost 4; bases outside the gene matches: 4. The CDR3 runs 17 residues. This CDR3 is CASSQDRGTSGYNEQFF. The CDR3 bases are TGTGCCAGCAGCCAAGATCGGGGGACTAGCGGGTACAATGAGCAGTTCTTC.

The sample holds a few counts of this clone. One junction end disagrees with the germline gene, perhaps due to a read error. The chain uses TRBV30 and TRBJ1-5, with 7 bases lining up with TRBD1. CDR1 is GTSNPN, CDR2 SVGIG, per germline (reference sequence). This CDR3 contains 13 residues. The CDR3 region is CASRDSSNQPQNF. The CDR3 DNA reads as TGTGCCTCCCGGGACAGTAGCAATCAGCCCCAGAATTTT.

The chain employs TRBV15 and TRBJ1-2; tentatively, D is TRBD1 (5 bases). CDR1 and CDR2 (germline): LNHNV, YYDKDF (reference sequence). V lost 1 base to trimming and J lost 7 bases, with 13 bases between them. The CDR3 runs 14 residues. CDR3 loop: CATSRGAGLGGYTF. The DNA for the CDR3 is TGTGCCACCAGCAGAGGCGCGGGGCTGGGTGGCTACACCTTC.

The gene calls are TRBV19 and TRBJ2-6; 9 nucleotides line up with TRBD2. The CDR3 is made up of 17 amino acids. The trim removed 4 bases at V and 4 bases at J, leaving 8 bases unmatched. CDR1 and CDR2 (germline): LNHDA, SQIVND (reference sequence). In nucleotides, the CDR3 is TGTGCCAGTAGTACGACTAGCGGAATCTCCGGGGCCAACGTCCTGACTTTC. Protein product: CASSTTSGISGANVLTF.

J is TRBJ1-4 and V is TRBV5-1; possible D gene TRBD1, 5 bases. The CDR3 has 13 amino acids. V gave up 5 bases and J gave up 4 bases, with 9 bases separating them. CDR1 and CDR2 (germline): SGHRS, YFSETQ. The DNA for the CDR3 is TGCGCCAGCAGTGGGCAGGGTAATGAAAAACTGTTTTTT. Encoded protein: CASSGQGNEKLFF.

The chain links TRBV9 to TRBJ1-5; maybe TRBD1 (5 bases). This CDR3 has 15 amino acids. With 0 bases removed from V and 7 bases from J, the gap between germline ends came to 14 bases. CDR1 and CDR2 from the germline V gene are SGDLS and YYNGEE. This CDR3 reads CASSVGGREGQPQHF. The CDR3 DNA sequence: TGTGCCAGCAGCGTAGGGGGCAGGGAGGGACAGCCCCAGCATTTT. Based on the CDR3 plus reference TRBV9 and TRBJ1-5, the full variable domain is DSGVTQTPKHLITATGQRVTLRCSPRSGDLSVYWYQQSLDQGLQFLIQYYNGEERAKGNILERFSAQQFPDLHSELNLSSLELGDSALYFCASSVGGREGQPQHFGDGTRLSIL.

Note on this clone: Within the sample, other DNA sequences also encode this same CDR3. The chain recombines TRBV7-6 with TRBJ1-5; no firm D call. Germline CDR1 SGHVS, CDR2 FNYEAQ. V lost 2 bases and J 3 bases, leaving 8 bases between the germline ends. The CDR3 length is 14 residues. The CDR3, as DNA: TGTGCCAGCAGCTTAAGAGGGAACAATCAGCCCCAGCATTTT. It codes for CASSLRGNNQPQHF. Together with reference TRBV7-6 and TRBJ1-5, the CDR3 gives the full variable domain: GAGVSQSPRYKVTKRGQDVALRCDPISGHVSLYWYRQALGQGPEFLTYFNYEAQQDKSGLPNDRFSAERPEGSISTLTIQRTEQRDSAMYRCASSLRGNNQPQHFGDGTRLSIL.

This sequence joins TRBV7-2 and TRBJ2-3, with a weak D call TRBD1 (5 bases). V lost 0 bases and J 3 bases, leaving 7 bases between the germline ends. CDR1 and CDR2 (germline): SGHTA, FQGNSA. CDR3 length equals 14 residues. CDR3 loop: CASSLAYRTDTQYF. In DNA form, the CDR3 reads TGTGCCAGCAGCTTAGCGTACAGGACAGATACGCAGTATTTT.

The gene calls are TRBV5-1 and TRBJ1-1; D may be TRBD1 (6 bases). Germline V CDR1 and CDR2: SGHRS, YFSETQ. The CDR3 spans 15 residues. V was shortened by 4 bases and J by 1 base, with 14 bases between the two germline ends. The CDR3 is CASSPRDTGNTEAFF. The DNA for the CDR3 is TGCGCCAGCAGCCCTCGGGACACTGGGAACACTGAAGCTTTCTTT. Supplemented by reference TRBV5-1 and TRBJ1-1, the full variable domain reads KAGVTQTPRYLIKTRGQQVTLSCSPISGHRSVSWYQQTPGQGLQFLFEYFSETQRNKGNFPGRFSGRQFSNSRSEMNVSTLELGDSALYLCASSPRDTGNTEAFFGQGTRLTVV.

The CDR3 DNA sequence: TGTGCCAGCAGCTTAACGAGCTCTGGAAACACCATATATTTT. Its protein is CASSLTSSGNTIYF. The chain is built from TRBV7-2 and TRBJ1-3; D gene unclear. CDR1 SGHTA and CDR2 FQGNSA come from the germline V gene. V gave up 2 bases and J gave up 0 bases, with 5 bases separating them. The CDR3 runs to 14 residues. The full variable domain, its missing parts supplied by reference TRBV7-2 and TRBJ1-3, is GAGVSQSPSNKVTEKGKDVELRCDPISGHTALYWYRQSLGQGLEFLIYFQGNSAPDKSGLPSDRFSAERTGGSVSTLTIQRTQQEDSAVYLCASSLTSSGNTIYFGEGSWLTVV.

The J gene is TRBJ2-7, the V gene TRBV7-6, with 7 bases lining up with TRBD1. The CDR3 contains 14 residues. Per germline, CDR1 SGHVS and CDR2 FNYEAQ. V lost 5 bases, J lost 1 base, and 5 bases stayed unmatched. The CDR3 protein is CASSDTGVSYEQYF. The DNA of the CDR3 is TGTGCCAGCAGCGATACAGGGGTATCCTACGAGCAGTACTTC.

The chain links TRBV6-1 to TRBJ1-4; no clear D. Trimming took 2 bases from V and 8 from J, leaving 12 bases between them. From germline, CDR1 is MNHNS and CDR2 SASEGT. This CDR3 is built from 14 residues. Written as DNA, the CDR3 is TGTGCCAGCAGTGAACAAGCCACTCTGGAAAAACTGTTTTTT. Translation gives CASSEQATLEKLFF.

Only one count was recorded for this clone. This chain's CDR3 is CASSQAGTSVTYEQYF. CDR3 nucleotides: TGTGCCAGCAGCCAAGCGGGGACTAGCGTAACCTACGAGCAGTACTTC. The J gene is TRBJ2-7, the V gene TRBV4-2; 10 bases fit TRBD2. Per germline, CDR1 LGHNA and CDR2 YNFKEQ. V shed 1 base and J 2 bases; nucleotides not matched to a gene: 5. This CDR3 comprises 16 residues.

V and J are TRBV11-2 and TRBJ2-7, with a possible D match to TRBD2 (5 bases). V was trimmed by 5 bases and J by 1 base, leaving 15 bases between them. This CDR3 spans 15 amino acids. Looked up from germline, CDR1 is SGHAT and CDR2 is FQNNGV. This CDR3 is CASSPVAVASYEQYF. The DNA for the CDR3 is TGTGCCAGCAGCCCCGTCGCGGTAGCGTCCTACGAGCAGTACTTC.

This chain uses TRBV7-2 with TRBJ1-2, with D tentatively TRBD1 (6 bases). This CDR3 comprises 13 residues. V lost 1 base and J lost 7, with 10 bases in between. Germline V gene sequence: CDR1 SGHTA, CDR2 FQGNSA. CDR3 region: CASSLGAGAGYTF. DNA of the CDR3: TGTGCCAGCAGCTTAGGAGCAGGGGCTGGCTACACCTTC.

The rearrangement joins TRBV27 to TRBJ1-5; TRBD1 matches 11 bases. Unmatched junction bases numbered 4, after V lost 6 bases and J lost 6 bases. There are 14 residues in the CDR3. CDR1 is MNHEY, CDR2 SMNVEV, per germline (reference sequence). The CDR3 bases are TGTGCCAGCAGGCGGACAGGGGGCGCTCAGCCCCAGCATTTT. It encodes CASRRTGGAQPQHF.

This clone has just a few counts. The V and J genes are TRBV6-4 and TRBJ1-1; tentatively, D is TRBD1 (6 bases). The CDR3 extends over 15 amino acids. Germline V gene data show CDR1 as MRHNA and CDR2 as SNTAGT. The ends were cut back, 2 bases at V and 2 bases at J, with 12 bases in the middle. In nucleotides, the CDR3 is TGTGCCAGCAGTGACACAGGGCAGCCAAACACTGAAGCTTTCTTT. Encoded protein: CASSDTGQPNTEAFF.

The chain joins TRBV27 to TRBJ2-1; 7 nucleotides line up with TRBD2. CDR1 is MNHEY, CDR2 SMNVEV, per germline (reference sequence). This CDR3 contains 14 residues. The V and J ends lost 5 bases and 8 bases, in that order; junction bases with no gene match: 9. This CDR3 is CASSLSGYSDEQFF. The CDR3 region has the DNA TGTGCCAGCAGTCTTAGCGGGTATAGCGATGAGCAGTTCTTC.

This sequence joins TRBV27 and TRBJ2-7; 9 bases are shared with TRBD1. CDR1 MNHEY and CDR2 SMNVEV come from the germline V gene (reference sequence). The CDR3 loop spans 14 amino acids. V trimming: 5 bases; J trimming: 3 bases; junction bases outside the gene matches: 5. CDR3 amino acids: CASSKGQGNYEQYV. Here the CDR3 DNA reads TGTGCCAGCAGTAAGGGACAGGGCAACTACGAGCAGTACGTC.